Described below is a single T cell receptor (beta chain) sequence and its context. The V gene lost 6 bases and the J gene lost 7 bases, with 11 bases spanning the gap. Germline CDR1 reads SGHDT; CDR2 reads YYEEEE. The CDR3 consists of 13 residues. This specimen comes from a study of blood T cell repertoires in COVID-19. Study as a whole: PBMCs, B-cell-depleted T cells, or T cells were the source of the cDNA or gDNA that made up the material.

Authors' analysis steps: Estimation of nucleated cell counts relied on the amplification of reference gene primers. Only in-frame clones appear in the TCRdb table, and some are missing; sequencing was by immunoSEQ multiplex PCR. V and J calls and clone size are copied from that table; D and trimming were computed from the DNA. In the table there are 200,000 or so clones, 70% to 85% of which are singletons. Cohort 3 donors counted as recovered after two negative PCRs, clearance, or resolved symptoms. Source material: PBMCs or T cells enriched from blood (not recorded which). This TCR derives from a man in his 60s who had recovered from COVID-19. This chain joins TRBV5-6 and TRBJ1-6; D is unclear. For the CDR3, the DNA is TGTGCCAGCAACTCGGAAGCGAATTCACCCCTCCACTTT. Translating gives CASNSEANSPLHF.